The 7 T cell receptor beta chains given below trace back to one sample, sequenced in a study of radiotherapy plus CTLA-4 blockade in lung cancer. The assay was immunoSEQ multiplex PCR, and TCRdb's table has in-frame clones only and misses some. Here the sample spans 40,000 to 55,000 clones, 75% to 90% being singletons. This specimen was peripheral blood, taken from a patient treated with radiotherapy plus ipilimumab. These receptors originate from a human donor with non-small cell lung cancer that progressed on radiotherapy plus ipilimumab. Some clones in this sample may be carry-over from other donors' samples.

J is TRBJ2-3 and V is TRBV7-2; D is perhaps TRBD2 (5 bases). This CDR3 has 14 residues. The germline V gene has CDR1 SGHTA and CDR2 FQGNSA. Trimming pared 4 bases from V and 9 bases from J, leaving 17 bases between. CDR3 residues: CASSSRNSEDTQYF. The CDR3, as DNA: TGTGCCAGCAGCTCCCGGAACTCGGAGGACACGCAGTATTTT.

The CDR3 reads CASSPSGGTTDTQYF. CDR3 sequence (DNA): TGTGCCAGCAGCCCTAGCGGGGGGACCACAGATACGCAGTATTTT. This chain connects TRBV11-2 to TRBJ2-3; 11 bases match TRBD2. CDR1 and CDR2 from the germline V gene are SGHAT and FQNNGV. V lost 5 bases, J lost 2 bases, and 3 bases stayed unmatched. This CDR3 region has 15 residues.

V usage is TRBV4-3 and J usage is TRBJ1-4; TRBD1 aligns across 7 bases. This CDR3 spans 19 amino acids. Trimming removed 4 bases from V and 0 bases from J; junction bases left unmatched: 14. Germline lookup yields CDR1 LGHNA and CDR2 YSLEER. The CDR3 is CASSPHWGQLPATNEKLFF. The DNA for the CDR3 is TGCGCCAGCAGCCCACACTGGGGACAGCTACCGGCAACTAATGAAAAACTGTTTTTT.

V and J are TRBV27 and TRBJ2-3; 13 bases map to TRBD2. The CDR3 contains 16 residues. The junction had 6 bases not matched to a gene; V was cut back by 5 bases and J by 4 bases. The germline V gene encodes CDR1 MNHEY and CDR2 SMNVEV (reference sequence). The CDR3 sequence is CASSRGLAGVSDTQYF. The CDR3 bases are TGTGCCAGCAGTAGAGGACTAGCGGGAGTGTCAGATACGCAGTATTTT.

This chain links TRBV29-1 with TRBJ2-5; 9 bases fit TRBD1. This CDR3 is 15 amino acids long. V shed 4 bases, J shed 4 bases, and the junction held 10 bases outside the gene matches. Germline CDR1 SQVTM, CDR2 ANQGSEA. The CDR3 here is CSVGSPGTGRETQYF. The DNA of the CDR3 is TGCAGCGTTGGGTCCCCCGGGACAGGGAGAGAGACCCAGTACTTC. The full variable domain, in which reference TRBV29-1 and TRBJ2-5 provide the parts outside the CDR3, is SAVISQKPSRDICQRGTSLTIQCQVDSQVTMMFWYRQQPGQSLTLIATANQGSEATYESGFVIDKFPISRPNLTFSTLTVSNMSPEDSSIYLCSVGSPGTGRETQYFGPGTRLLVL.

The V and J genes are TRBV2 and TRBJ2-3; TRBD2 matches at 13 bases. The germline gives CDR1 SNHLY, CDR2 FYNNEI. V lost 7 bases and J lost 2; bases outside the gene matches: 6. The CDR3 has 16 residues. This CDR3 is CASTSLAGGFTDTQYF. DNA for the CDR3: TGTGCCAGCACTTCACTAGCGGGGGGGTTCACAGATACGCAGTATTTT.

This chain connects TRBV9 to TRBJ2-2, with 10 bases identical to TRBD1. After removal of 3 bases from V and 4 bases from J, the junction contained 0 bases not matched to a gene. The CDR3 sequence is 14 residues long. Germline V gene lookup returns CDR1 SGDLS and CDR2 YYNGEE. The CDR3 loop reads CASSGDRGTGELFF. The CDR3 DNA sequence: TGTGCCAGCAGCGGGGACAGGGGCACCGGGGAGCTGTTTTTT.